One sample yielded the 2 T cell receptor beta chains listed below, sequenced in a study of regulatory T cells in long-lasting Graves disease. Both iRepertoire HTBI primers and Arm-PCR of CDR3 regions were used to build the TCR beta libraries. TCRdb analysed the multiplex PCR reads with MiXCR anew, one entry per CDR3 protein. The sample holds almost 350,000 distinct CDR3 sequences, around 19% seen once. Stated time point: persistent/refractory GD, antithyroid drugs over 5 years with positive TRAb. Extracted RNA from PBMCs served as the source of the TCR library. The source was peripheral blood mononuclear cells (PBMCs), collected when the disease was refractory, from a patient treated with antithyroid drugs. The receptors originated from a female donor with Graves disease.

This clonotype was counted many times. The gene calls are TRBV12-3 or TRBV12-4 and TRBJ2-7, with a tentative D call TRBD2 (5 bases). The CDR3 covers 14 residues. Between the trimmed V and J ends, which lost 2 bases and 2 bases, there was a span of 10 bases. The CDR3 nucleotides read TGTGCCAGCAGTTTACGGGGTGGCCCCTACGAGCAGTACTTC. Encoded protein: CASSLRGGPYEQYF.

This clonotype was seen ten or more times. V and J are TRBV2 and TRBJ1-5; 9 positions agree with TRBD1. Germline CDR1 reads SNHLY; CDR2 reads FYNNEI. After removal of 7 bases from V and 2 bases from J, the junction contained 6 bases not matched to a gene. This CDR3 comprises 15 residues. CDR3: CASTRDRARNQPQHF. The CDR3 region has the DNA TGTGCCAGCACGAGGGACAGGGCCCGCAATCAGCCCCAGCATTTT.